The source of this T cell receptor beta chain is a study of OX40 agonist ivuxolimab in advanced cancers. About the investigation overall: Ivuxolimab was an agonistic, fully human IgG2 monoclonal antibody directed against OX40 (CD134), a costimulatory receptor. Intravenous ivuxolimab was administered to patients every 2 weeks at six dose levels: 0.01, 0.1, 0.3, 1.5, 3 and 10 mg/kg. Among the 50 to 55 dose-escalation patients, about 19 had hepatocellular carcinoma, around 15 melanoma, 9 renal cell carcinoma and 9 head and neck cancer. In the dose-escalation cohort, nearly 85% of patients were male, and the mean age was 60 years with a range of about 20 to 90. Patients were allowed to have had prior anti-PD-1, anti-PD-L1 or anti-CTLA-4 therapy, and around 40% of the dose-escalation patients had previously received checkpoint inhibitors. Partial responses occurred in three dose-escalation patients: two with cutaneous melanoma and one with hepatocellular carcinoma. Peripheral TCRbeta sequencing aimed to test whether ivuxolimab altered TCR sequence diversity and caused clonal T-cell expansion. The monotherapy dose-escalation portion (N of about 50 patients) of the phase I ivuxolimab trial is reported in the paper.

The investigation overall reported the following: In partial responders in the 0.1-3.0 mg/kg groups, normalized peripheral clonal expansion was found to be among the lowest, especially among CD8+ T cells. Antigen specificity was not determined for the clonally expanded peripheral T cells. Low levels of normalized T-cell clonal expansion were also seen in some patients who did not respond. Clonal expansion of both CD4+ and CD8+ blood T cells was observed from baseline to week 6 at doses 0.1 to 3.0 mg/kg. After ivuxolimab, expanded clones were on average more numerous among CD8+ T cells than among CD4+ T cells.

Genomic DNA was isolated from the sorted cells so that the TCRbeta CDR3 region could be sequenced. The immunoSEQ Assay was used to sequence the TCRbeta CDR3 regions. Sourced from immuneACCESS, this table was stored by TCRdb with only in-frame sequences that have V and J called. A share of the clones is absent; for the studies checked, an unresolved V gene accounts for under half, and the remainder has no known explanation. Recorded for this sample are 130,000 or so clones; approximately 90% of them occurred a single time. The ten largest clones represent 1.1% of the sample. On this clone itself: The clone's antigen remains unknown. Base qualities are not at hand, and no much larger clone is one base apart.

The trial excluded patients who had a history of autoimmune disease or who were on systemic immunosuppression. Peripheral blood for TCR sequencing was collected from all dose cohorts at baseline, on cycle 4 day 1, and on cycle 7 day 1. The samples were drawn from a first-in-human, open-label, multicenter phase I dose-escalation trial of ivuxolimab. Adults with locally advanced or metastatic melanoma, renal cell carcinoma, hepatocellular carcinoma or head and neck squamous cell carcinoma were enrolled in the trial. Before TCR sequencing, CD4+ and CD8+ T cells were separately sorted from peripheral blood. V is reduced by 9 bases and J by 0 bases, leaving a spacing of 15 bases between them. The germline V gene (reference sequence) sets CDR1 to LNHDA and CDR2 to SQIVND. Counted from cysteine to phenylalanine, this CDR3 has 16 amino acids. Solely the CDR3 DNA is kept, with 48 bases framed from the first base.

The receptor was isolated from an adult with an advanced solid tumor such as melanoma, head and neck, liver or kidney cancer. The chain employs TRBV19 and TRBJ2-6, and possibly TRBD2, on 6 matching bases. Here the sequenced sample was CD4+ or CD8+ T cells sorted from blood, taken in a trial of the OX40 agonist ivuxolimab. The nucleotides read TGTGCCAGCCGCTGGGCGGGGACCTCTGGGGCCAACGTCCTGACTTTC. Its coded protein is CASRWAGTSGANVLTF.